One and the same sample provided the 3 T cell receptor beta chains below, sequenced in a study of T cell changes during pregnancy in multiple sclerosis. The table came from immunoSEQ multiplex PCR; TCRdb's copy has only in-frame clones and leaves some out. This table holds approximately 89,000 clones, approximately 95% found once. The sequencing used peripheral blood, collected after pregnancy. The receptors come from a female donor in good health, enrolled as a control in a pregnancy study.

This chain connects TRBV14 to TRBJ1-2; 9 bases align to TRBD1. The CDR3 consists of 17 residues. With V trimmed by 4 bases and J by 5 bases, 14 bases remained unmatched. In germline, CDR1 is SGHDN, CDR2 FVKESK. DNA of the CDR3: TGTGCCAGCAGCCCTTCGACAGGGGGTGGGTCTGCTTATGGCTACACCTTC. This translates into CASSPSTGGGSAYGYTF. Full variable domain (missing parts from reference TRBV14 and TRBJ1-2): EAGVTQFPSHSVIEKGQTVTLRCDPISGHDNLYWYRRVMGKEIKFLLHFVKESKQDESGMPNNRFLAERTGGTYSTLKVQPAELEDSGVYFCASSPSTGGGSAYGYTFGSGTRLTVV.

The J gene is TRBJ2-4, the V gene TRBV28, with TRBD1 matching 9 bases. J was trimmed by 5 bases and V by 2 bases; bases with no gene match: 7. The CDR3 runs to 16 residues. The germline V gene encodes CDR1 MDHEN and CDR2 SYDVKM. The CDR3 reads CASSLDPGTGQNIQYF. In DNA form, the CDR3 reads TGTGCCAGCAGTTTAGACCCCGGGACAGGGCAAAACATTCAGTACTTC.

The CDR3 spells CASSQQGGNTEAFF. The DNA for the CDR3 is TGCGCCAGCAGCCAACAGGGGGGAAACACTGAAGCTTTCTTT. The chain carries TRBV5-1 and TRBJ1-1; TRBD1 matches at 8 bases. This CDR3 region has 14 residues. Germline trimming cut 4 bases from V and 2 bases from J; bases unmatched to any gene: 4. Germline CDR1 and CDR2: SGHRS and YFSETQ.